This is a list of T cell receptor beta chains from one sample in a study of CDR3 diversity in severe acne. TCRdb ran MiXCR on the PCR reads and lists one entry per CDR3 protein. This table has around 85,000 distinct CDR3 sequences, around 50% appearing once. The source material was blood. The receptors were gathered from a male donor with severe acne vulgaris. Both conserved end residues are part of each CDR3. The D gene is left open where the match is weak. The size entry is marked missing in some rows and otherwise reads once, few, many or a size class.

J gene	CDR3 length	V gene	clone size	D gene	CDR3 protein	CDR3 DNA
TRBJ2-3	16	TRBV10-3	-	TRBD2	CAISALLPGRGDTQYF	TGTGCCATCAGTGCATTACTCCCAGGGAGGGGCGATACGCAGTATTTT
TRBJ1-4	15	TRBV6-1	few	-	CASSRDAGANEKLFF	TGTGCCAGCAGCCGGGACGCCGGGGCTAATGAAAAACTGTTTTTT
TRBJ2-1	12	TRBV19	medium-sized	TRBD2	CASSSAGDEQFF	TGTGCCAGTAGTAGTGCGGGAGATGAGCAGTTCTTC
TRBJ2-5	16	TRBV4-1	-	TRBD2	CASSQVIAGGWETQYF	TGCGCCAGCAGCCAAGTGATAGCGGGGGGGTGGGAGACCCAGTACTTC
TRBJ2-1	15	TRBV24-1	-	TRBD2	CATSDPSGREPEQFF	TGTGCCACCAGTGATCCTAGCGGGAGGGAACCTGAGCAGTTCTTC
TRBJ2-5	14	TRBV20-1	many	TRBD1	CSATEGQGVWTQYF	TGCAGTGCTACAGAAGGACAGGGAGTTTGGACCCAGTACTTC
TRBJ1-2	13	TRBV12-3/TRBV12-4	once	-	CASSSDSPYGYTF	TGTGCCAGCAGTTCAGACAGCCCCTATGGCTACACCTTC
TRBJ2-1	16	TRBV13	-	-	CASSQRRAGIENEQLF	TGTGCCAGCAGCCAGAGGAGGGCGGGGATTGAGAATGAGCAGCTCTTC
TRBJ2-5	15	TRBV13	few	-	CASRTSAGGSVTQYF	TGTGCCAGCAGGACATCTGCTGGGGGTTCAGTGACCCAGTACTTC
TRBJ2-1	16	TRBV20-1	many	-	CSARDPGDSSYNEQFF	TGCAGTGCTAGAGATCCAGGTGATAGCTCCTACAATGAGCAGTTCTTC
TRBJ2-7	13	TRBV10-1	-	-	CASSYGGSYEQYF	TGTGCCAGCAGTTATGGTGGGTCCTACGAGCAGTACTTC
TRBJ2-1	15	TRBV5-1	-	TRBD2	CASSLASGHHNEQFF	TGCGCCAGCAGCTTGGCTAGCGGTCACCACAATGAGCAGTTCTTC
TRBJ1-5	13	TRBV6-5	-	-	CASSRGGNQPQHF	TGTGCCAGCAGCCGAGGGGGAAATCAGCCCCAGCATTTT
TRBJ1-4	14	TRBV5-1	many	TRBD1	CASSSPDRDEKLFF	TGCGCCAGCAGCTCCCCGGACAGGGACGAAAAACTGTTTTTT
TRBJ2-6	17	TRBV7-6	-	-	CASSAKWGGAGANVLTF	TGTGCCAGCAGCGCTAAGTGGGGGGGCGCTGGGGCCAACGTCCTGACTTTC
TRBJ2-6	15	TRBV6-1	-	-	CASSLQESGANVLTF	TGTGCCAGCAGTCTACAGGAGTCTGGGGCCAACGTCCTGACTTTC
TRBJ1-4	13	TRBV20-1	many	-	CSARNRYNEKLFF	TGCAGTGCTAGGAACAGGTATAATGAAAAACTGTTTTTT
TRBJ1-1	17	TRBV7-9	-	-	CASSLVQGRKKNTEAFF	TGTGCCAGCAGCTTAGTTCAGGGGCGAAAAAAGAACACTGAAGCTTTCTTT
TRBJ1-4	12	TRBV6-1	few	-	CASSEGGEKLFF	TGTGCCAGCAGTGAAGGGGGGGAAAAACTGTTTTTT
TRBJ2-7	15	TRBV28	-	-	CASSQRPGSSYEQYF	TGTGCCAGCAGCCAGAGGCCGGGAAGCTCCTACGAGCAGTACTTC
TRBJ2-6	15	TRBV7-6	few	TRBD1	CASSPQGAQANVLTF	TGTGCCAGCAGCCCCCAGGGGGCGCAGGCCAACGTCCTGACTTTC
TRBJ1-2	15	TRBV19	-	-	CASGYVGAFHYGYTF	TGTGCCAGTGGGTACGTCGGAGCATTCCACTATGGCTACACCTTC
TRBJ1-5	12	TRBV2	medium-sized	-	CASSERIPPQHF	TGTGCCAGCAGTGAAAGAATTCCGCCCCAGCATTTT
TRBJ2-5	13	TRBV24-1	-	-	CATSDRGLETQYF	TGTGCCACCAGTGATCGTGGTTTAGAGACCCAGTACTTC
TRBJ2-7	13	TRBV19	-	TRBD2	CASGSGTTYEQYF	TGTGCCAGTGGTTCCGGGACTACCTACGAGCAGTACTTC
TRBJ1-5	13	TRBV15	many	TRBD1	CATSRDRGQPQHF	TGTGCCACCTCAAGGGACAGGGGTCAGCCCCAGCATTTT
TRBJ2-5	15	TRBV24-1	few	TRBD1	CATSDKDRARETQYF	TGTGCCACCAGTGATAAGGACAGGGCCCGCGAGACCCAGTACTTC
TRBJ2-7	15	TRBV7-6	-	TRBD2	CASSLKAGDRYEQYF	TGTGCCAGCAGCTTAAAAGCGGGAGACAGGTACGAGCAGTACTTC
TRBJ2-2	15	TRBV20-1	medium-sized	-	CSARRPTGRPGELFF	TGCAGTGCTAGGAGACCCACAGGGAGGCCCGGGGAGCTGTTTTTT
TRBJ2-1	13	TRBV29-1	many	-	CSALSWQYNEQFF	TGCAGCGCTCTTTCTTGGCAGTACAATGAGCAGTTCTTC
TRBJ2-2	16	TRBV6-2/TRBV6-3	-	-	CASSPQRTQNTGELFF	TGTGCCAGCAGTCCACAGAGGACACAGAACACCGGGGAGCTGTTTTTT
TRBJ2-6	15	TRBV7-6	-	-	CASSLDPSRANVLTF	TGTGCCAGCAGCTTAGACCCCTCTCGGGCCAACGTCCTGACTTTC
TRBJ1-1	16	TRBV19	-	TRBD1	CASWDRGRGLNTEAFF	TGTGCCAGTTGGGACAGGGGAAGAGGACTGAACACTGAAGCTTTCTTT
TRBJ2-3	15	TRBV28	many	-	CASSLSPHSTDTQYF	TGTGCCAGCAGTTTATCCCCCCACAGCACAGATACGCAGTATTTT
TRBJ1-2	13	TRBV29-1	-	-	CSAIDSYHYGYTF	TGCAGCGCTATAGACAGTTACCACTATGGCTACACCTTC
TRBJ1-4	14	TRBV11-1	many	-	CASSLQGTTPELFF	TGTGCCAGCAGCCTCCAGGGGACCACACCCGAACTGTTTTTT
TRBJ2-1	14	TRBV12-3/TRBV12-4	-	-	CASSLGQGHNEQFF	TGTGCCAGCAGTTTAGGGCAGGGTCACAATGAGCAGTTCTTC
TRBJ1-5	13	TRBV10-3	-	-	CAIGQGSNQPQHF	TGTGCCATCGGGCAGGGGAGCAATCAGCCCCAGCATTTT
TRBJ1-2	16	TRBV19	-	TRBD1	CASSIGTGSRSYGYTF	TGTGCCAGTAGTATCGGGACAGGGTCTCGTAGCTATGGCTACACCTTC
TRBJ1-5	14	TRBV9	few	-	CASSPDPTNQPQHF	TGTGCCAGCAGTCCTGACCCCACCAATCAGCCCCAGCATTTT
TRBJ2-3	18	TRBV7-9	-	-	CASRPWPGGLKRTDTQYF	TGTGCCAGCAGACCATGGCCCGGAGGACTAAAAAGGACAGATACGCAGTATTTT
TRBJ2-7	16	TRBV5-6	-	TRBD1	CASSRRDRGLTHEQYF	TGTGCCAGCAGCCGGCGGGACAGGGGATTAACCCACGAGCAGTACTTC
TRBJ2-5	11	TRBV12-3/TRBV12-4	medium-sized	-	CASSFGKTQYF	TGTGCCAGCAGTTTCGGAAAGACCCAGTACTTC